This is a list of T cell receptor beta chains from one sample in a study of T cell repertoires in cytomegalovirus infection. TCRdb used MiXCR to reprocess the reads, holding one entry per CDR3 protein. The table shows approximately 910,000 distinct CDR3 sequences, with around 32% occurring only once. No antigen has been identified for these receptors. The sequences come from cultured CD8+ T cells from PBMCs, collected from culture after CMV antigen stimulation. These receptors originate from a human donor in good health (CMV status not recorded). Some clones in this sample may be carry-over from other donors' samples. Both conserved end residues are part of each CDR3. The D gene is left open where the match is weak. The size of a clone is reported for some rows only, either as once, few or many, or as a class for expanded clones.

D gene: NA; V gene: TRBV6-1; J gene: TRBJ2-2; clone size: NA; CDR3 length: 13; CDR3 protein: CASWGANTGELFF; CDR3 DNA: TGTGCCAGCTGGGGCGCGAACACCGGGGAGCTGTTTTTT
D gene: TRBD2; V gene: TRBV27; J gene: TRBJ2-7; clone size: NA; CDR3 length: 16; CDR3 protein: CASSLSSGTRGYEQYF; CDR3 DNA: TGTGCCAGCAGTTTATCGTCCGGGACTAGGGGGTACGAGCAGTACTTC
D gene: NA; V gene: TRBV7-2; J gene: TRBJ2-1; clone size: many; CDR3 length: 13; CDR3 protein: CASTRDAGDEQFF; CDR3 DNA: TGTGCCAGCACCCGGGACGCTGGGGATGAGCAGTTCTTC
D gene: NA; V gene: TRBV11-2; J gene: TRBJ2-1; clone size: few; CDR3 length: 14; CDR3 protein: CASSQWGDLNEQFF; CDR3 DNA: TGTGCCAGCAGCCAATGGGGGGATCTCAATGAGCAGTTCTTC
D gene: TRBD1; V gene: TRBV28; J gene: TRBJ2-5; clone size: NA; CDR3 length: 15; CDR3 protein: CASSLGQGHQETQYF; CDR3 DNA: TGTGCCAGCAGTTTGGGACAGGGACACCAAGAGACCCAGTACTTC
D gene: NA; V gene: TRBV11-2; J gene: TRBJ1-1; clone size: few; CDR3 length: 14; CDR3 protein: CASSSSAMNTEAFF; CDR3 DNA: TGTGCCAGCAGCTCAAGCGCCATGAACACTGAAGCTTTCTTT
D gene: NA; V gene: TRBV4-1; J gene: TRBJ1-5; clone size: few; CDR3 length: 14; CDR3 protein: CASSQVSSNQPQHF; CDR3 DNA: TGCGCCAGCAGCCAAGTCTCGAGCAATCAGCCCCAGCATTTT
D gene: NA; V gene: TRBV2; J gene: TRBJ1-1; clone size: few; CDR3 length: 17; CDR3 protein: CASSFPDDSATNTEAFF; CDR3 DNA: TGTGCCAGCAGTTTCCCTGATGATTCCGCCACGAACACTGAAGCTTTCTTT
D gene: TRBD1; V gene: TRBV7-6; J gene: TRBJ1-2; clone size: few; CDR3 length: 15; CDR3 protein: CASSKPAGTVYGYTF; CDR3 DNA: TGTGCCAGCAGCAAACCCGCCGGGACAGTATATGGCTACACCTTC
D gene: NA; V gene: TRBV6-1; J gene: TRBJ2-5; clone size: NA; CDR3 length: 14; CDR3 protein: CASSQVTSVETQYF; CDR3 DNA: TGTGCCAGCAGTCAAGTTACTAGTGTAGAGACCCAGTACTTC
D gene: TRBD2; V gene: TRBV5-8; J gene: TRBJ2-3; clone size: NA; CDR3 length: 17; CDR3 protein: CASSWQSGLAATDTQYF; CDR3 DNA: TGTGCCAGCAGCTGGCAATCGGGACTAGCGGCCACAGATACGCAGTATTTT
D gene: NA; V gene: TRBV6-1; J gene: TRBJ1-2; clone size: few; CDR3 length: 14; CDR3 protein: CASSEWTGPRGYTF; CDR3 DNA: TGTGCCAGCAGTGAGTGGACGGGCCCTCGTGGCTACACCTTC
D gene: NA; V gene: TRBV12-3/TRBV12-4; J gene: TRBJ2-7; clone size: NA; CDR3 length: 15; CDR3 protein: CASRKRDQPSDEQYF; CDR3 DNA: TGTGCCAGCCGCAAGAGGGACCAGCCGAGCGACGAGCAGTACTTC
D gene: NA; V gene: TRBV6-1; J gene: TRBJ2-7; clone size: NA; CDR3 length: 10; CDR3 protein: CASFSYEQYF; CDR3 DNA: TGTGCCAGCTTTTCCTACGAGCAGTACTTC
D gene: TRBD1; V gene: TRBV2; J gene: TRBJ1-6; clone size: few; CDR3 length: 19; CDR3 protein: CASRTFPGQAFKHDSPLHF; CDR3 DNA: TGTGCCAGCAGAACATTCCCGGGACAGGCTTTTAAACATGATTCACCCCTCCACTTT
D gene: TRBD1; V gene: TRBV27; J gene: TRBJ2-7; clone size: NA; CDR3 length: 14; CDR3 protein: CASSLDGQGDEQYF; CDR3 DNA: TGTGCCAGCAGTTTGGATGGGCAGGGGGACGAGCAGTACTTC
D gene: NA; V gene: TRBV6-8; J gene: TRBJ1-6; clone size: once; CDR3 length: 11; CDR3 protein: CASGPDSPLHF; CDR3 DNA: TGTGCCAGCGGCCCGGATTCACCCCTCCACTTT
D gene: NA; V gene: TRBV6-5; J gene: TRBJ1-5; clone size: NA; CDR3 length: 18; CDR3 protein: CANSRGGIGFYSNQPQHF; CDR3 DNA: TGTGCCAACAGTAGGGGCGGCATCGGATTTTATAGCAATCAGCCCCAGCATTTT
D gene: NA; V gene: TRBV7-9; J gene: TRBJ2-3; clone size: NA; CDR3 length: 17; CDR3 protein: CASSPFVRRRSTDTQYF; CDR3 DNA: TGTGCCAGCAGCCCCTTTGTCAGGCGGCGGAGCACAGATACGCAGTATTTT
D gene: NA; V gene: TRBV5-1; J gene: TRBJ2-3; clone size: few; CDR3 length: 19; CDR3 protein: CASSFWSGPQAPSADTQYF; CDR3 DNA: TGCGCCAGCAGCTTCTGGAGCGGTCCCCAGGCTCCTAGCGCAGATACGCAGTATTTT
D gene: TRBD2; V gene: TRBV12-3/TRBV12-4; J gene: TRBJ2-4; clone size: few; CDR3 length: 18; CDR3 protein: CASSPGLAGGHDKNIQYF; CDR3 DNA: TGTGCCAGCAGTCCCGGACTAGCGGGGGGGCATGACAAAAACATTCAGTACTTC
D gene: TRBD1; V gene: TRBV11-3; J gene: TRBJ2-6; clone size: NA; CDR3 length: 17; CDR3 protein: CASSPRQGVTGANVLTF; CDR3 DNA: TGTGCCAGCAGCCCACGACAGGGGGTAACTGGGGCCAACGTCCTGACTTTC
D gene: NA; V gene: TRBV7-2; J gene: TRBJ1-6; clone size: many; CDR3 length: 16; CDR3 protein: CASSLAPEGSNSPLHF; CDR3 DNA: TGTGCCAGCAGCTTAGCCCCAGAGGGGAGTAATTCACCCCTCCACTTT
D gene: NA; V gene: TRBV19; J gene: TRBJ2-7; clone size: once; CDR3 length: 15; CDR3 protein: CASSKGTPLSYEQYF; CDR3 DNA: TGTGCCAGTAGTAAAGGGACACCGCTCTCCTACGAGCAGTACTTC
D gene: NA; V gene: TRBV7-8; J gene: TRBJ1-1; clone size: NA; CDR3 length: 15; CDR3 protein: CASSLVAGKNTEAFF; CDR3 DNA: TGTGCCAGCAGCTTAGTGGCAGGGAAGAACACTGAAGCTTTCTTT
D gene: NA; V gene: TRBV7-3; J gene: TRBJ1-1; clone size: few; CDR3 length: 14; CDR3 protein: CASSSNPRGTEAFF; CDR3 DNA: TGTGCCAGCAGCTCAAACCCCAGGGGCACTGAAGCTTTCTTT
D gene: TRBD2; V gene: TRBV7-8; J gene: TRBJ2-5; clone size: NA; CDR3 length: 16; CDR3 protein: CASKRGDTALRETQYF; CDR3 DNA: TGTGCCAGCAAACGGGGGGATACGGCGCTCCGGGAGACCCAGTACTTC
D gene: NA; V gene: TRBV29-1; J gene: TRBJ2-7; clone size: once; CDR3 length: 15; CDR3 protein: CSVEGGRIGSYEQYF; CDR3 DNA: TGCAGCGTTGAAGGCGGCAGAATTGGGTCCTACGAGCAGTACTTC
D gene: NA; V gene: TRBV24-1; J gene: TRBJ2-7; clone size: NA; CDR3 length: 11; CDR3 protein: CATYAYYEQYF; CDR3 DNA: TGTGCCACCTATGCGTACTACGAGCAGTACTTC
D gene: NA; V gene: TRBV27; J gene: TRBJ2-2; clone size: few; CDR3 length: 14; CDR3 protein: CASTPTGNTGELFF; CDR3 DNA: TGTGCCAGCACACCTACAGGGAACACCGGGGAGCTGTTTTTT
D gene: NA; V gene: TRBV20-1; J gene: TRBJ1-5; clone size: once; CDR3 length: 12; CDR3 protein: CSAGTEKGAQHF; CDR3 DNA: TGCAGTGCTGGCACGGAGAAAGGGGCCCAGCATTTT
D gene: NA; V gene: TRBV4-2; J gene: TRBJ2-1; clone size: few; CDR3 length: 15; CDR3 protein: CASSQVFLAINEQFF; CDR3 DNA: TGTGCCAGCAGCCAAGTTTTCCTAGCGATCAATGAGCAGTTCTTC
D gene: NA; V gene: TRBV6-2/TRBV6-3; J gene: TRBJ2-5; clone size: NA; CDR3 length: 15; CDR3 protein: CASSRPRVRGETQYF; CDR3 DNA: TGTGCCAGCAGCCGTCCCAGGGTCCGTGGAGAGACCCAGTACTTC
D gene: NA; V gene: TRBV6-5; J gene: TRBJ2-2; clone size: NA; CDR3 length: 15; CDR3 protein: CASSYTEIDTGELFF; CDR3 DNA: TGTGCCAGCAGTTACACGGAAATCGACACCGGGGAGCTGTTTTTT
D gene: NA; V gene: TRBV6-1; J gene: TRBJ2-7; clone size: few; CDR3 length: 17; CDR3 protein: CASSEDLDSLSSYEQYF; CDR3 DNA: TGTGCCAGCAGTGAAGATCTGGACAGCCTAAGCTCCTACGAGCAGTACTTC
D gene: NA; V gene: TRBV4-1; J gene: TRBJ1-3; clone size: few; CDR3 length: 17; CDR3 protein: CASSHPGGRSSGNTIYF; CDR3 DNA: TGTGCCAGCAGCCACCCTGGCGGGAGGAGCTCTGGAAACACCATATATTTT
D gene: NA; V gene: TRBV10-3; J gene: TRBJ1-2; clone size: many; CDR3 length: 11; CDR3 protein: CAIRTAHGYTF; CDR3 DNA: TGTGCCATCAGGACAGCCCATGGCTACACCTTC
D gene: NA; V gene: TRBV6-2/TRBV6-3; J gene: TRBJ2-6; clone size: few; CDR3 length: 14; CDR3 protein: CASAAYSGANVLTF; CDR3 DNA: TGTGCCAGCGCAGCCTACTCTGGGGCCAACGTCCTGACTTTC
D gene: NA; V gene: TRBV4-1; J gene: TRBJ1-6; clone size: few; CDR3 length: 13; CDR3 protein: CASSQDGDSPLHF; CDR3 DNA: TGCGCCAGCAGCCAAGATGGGGATTCACCCCTCCACTTT
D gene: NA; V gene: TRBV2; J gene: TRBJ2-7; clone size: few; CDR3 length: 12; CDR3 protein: CASLGRLYEQYF; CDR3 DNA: TGTGCCAGCCTGGGACGGCTGTACGAGCAGTACTTC
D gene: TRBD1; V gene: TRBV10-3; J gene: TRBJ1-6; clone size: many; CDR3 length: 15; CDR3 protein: CAISELGTGHSPLHF; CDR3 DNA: TGTGCCATCAGTGAGTTAGGGACAGGCCATTCACCCCTCCACTTT
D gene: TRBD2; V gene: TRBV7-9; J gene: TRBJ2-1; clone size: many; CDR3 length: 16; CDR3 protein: CASSSPLGTSGYEQFF; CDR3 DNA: TGTGCCAGCAGCTCTCCCCTGGGGACTAGTGGCTATGAGCAGTTCTTC
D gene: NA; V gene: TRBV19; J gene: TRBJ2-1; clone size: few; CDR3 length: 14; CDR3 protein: CASTDSGLDNEQFF; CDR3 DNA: TGTGCCAGTACTGACAGCGGGTTGGACAATGAGCAGTTCTTC
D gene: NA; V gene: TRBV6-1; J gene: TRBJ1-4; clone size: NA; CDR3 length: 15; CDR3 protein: CASSEQAVSSEKLFF; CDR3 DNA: TGTGCCAGCAGTGAACAGGCAGTTTCATCTGAAAAACTGTTTTTT
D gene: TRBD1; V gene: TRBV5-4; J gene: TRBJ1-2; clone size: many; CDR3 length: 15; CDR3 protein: CASSIRTGVNYGYTF; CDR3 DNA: TGTGCCAGCAGCATTAGGACAGGGGTTAACTATGGCTACACCTTC
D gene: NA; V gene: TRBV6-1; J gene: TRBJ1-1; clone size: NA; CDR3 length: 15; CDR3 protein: CASSEGVLVNTEAFF; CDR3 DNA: TGTGCCAGCAGTGAAGGAGTTTTGGTGAACACTGAAGCTTTCTTT
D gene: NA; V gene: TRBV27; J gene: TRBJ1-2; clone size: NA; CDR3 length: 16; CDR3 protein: CASSLSWASQSYGYTF; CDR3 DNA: TGTGCCAGCAGTTTATCGTGGGCTAGCCAGAGCTATGGCTACACCTTC
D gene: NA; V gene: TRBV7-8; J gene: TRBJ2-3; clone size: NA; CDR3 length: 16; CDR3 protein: CASSPEGVAGIDTQYF; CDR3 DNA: TGTGCCAGCAGCCCCGAGGGGGTAGCGGGCATAGATACGCAGTATTTT
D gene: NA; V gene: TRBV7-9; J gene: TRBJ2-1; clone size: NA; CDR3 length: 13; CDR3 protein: CASSLLSSHEQFF; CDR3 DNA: TGTGCCAGCAGCTTACTTAGTTCCCATGAGCAGTTCTTC
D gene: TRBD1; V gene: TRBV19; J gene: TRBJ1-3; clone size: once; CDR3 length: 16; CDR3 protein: CASSPDRERSGNTIYF; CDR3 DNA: TGTGCCAGTAGTCCGGACAGGGAACGGTCTGGAAACACCATATATTTT
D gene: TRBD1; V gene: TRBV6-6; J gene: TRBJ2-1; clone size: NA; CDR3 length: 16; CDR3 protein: CASSELLGTVYNEQFF; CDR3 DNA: TGTGCCAGCAGTGAGCTCCTCGGGACAGTATACAATGAGCAGTTCTTC
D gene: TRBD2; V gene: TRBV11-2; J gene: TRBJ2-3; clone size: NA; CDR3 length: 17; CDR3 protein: CASSRPGGKTSTDTQYF; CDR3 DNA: TGTGCCAGCAGCCGACCCGGGGGGAAAACTAGCACAGATACGCAGTATTTT
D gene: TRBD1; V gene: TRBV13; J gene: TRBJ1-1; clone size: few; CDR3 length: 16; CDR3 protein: CASSTRRQGLNTEAFF; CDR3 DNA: TGTGCCAGCAGCACCCGAAGACAGGGACTGAACACTGAAGCTTTCTTT
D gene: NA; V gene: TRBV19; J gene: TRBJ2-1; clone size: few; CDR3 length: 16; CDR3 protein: CASSIVGRGRLDEQFF; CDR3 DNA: TGTGCCAGTAGTATAGTGGGCAGGGGGAGGCTCGATGAGCAGTTCTTC
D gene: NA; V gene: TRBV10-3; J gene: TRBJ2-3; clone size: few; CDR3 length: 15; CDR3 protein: CAIRGMSEGTDTQYF; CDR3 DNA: TGTGCCATCAGGGGGATGTCAGAAGGGACAGATACGCAGTATTTT
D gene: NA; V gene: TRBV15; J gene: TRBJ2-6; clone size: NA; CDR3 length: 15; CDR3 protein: CATSPRPSGANVLTF; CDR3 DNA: TGTGCCACCAGCCCGAGGCCCTCTGGGGCCAACGTCCTGACTTTC
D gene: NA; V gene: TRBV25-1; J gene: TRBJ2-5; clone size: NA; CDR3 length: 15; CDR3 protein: CANSPRQGGRETQYF; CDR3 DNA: TGTGCCAACAGTCCCCGACAGGGAGGACGAGAGACCCAGTACTTC
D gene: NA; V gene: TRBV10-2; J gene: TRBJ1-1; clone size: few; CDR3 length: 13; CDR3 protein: CASSEDRHTEAFF; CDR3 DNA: TGCGCCAGCAGTGAAGACAGGCACACTGAAGCTTTCTTT
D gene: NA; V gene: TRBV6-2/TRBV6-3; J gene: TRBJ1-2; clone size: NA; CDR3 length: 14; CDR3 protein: CASRTGHASYGYTF; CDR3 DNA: TGTGCCAGCCGGACGGGACACGCGTCTTATGGCTACACCTTC